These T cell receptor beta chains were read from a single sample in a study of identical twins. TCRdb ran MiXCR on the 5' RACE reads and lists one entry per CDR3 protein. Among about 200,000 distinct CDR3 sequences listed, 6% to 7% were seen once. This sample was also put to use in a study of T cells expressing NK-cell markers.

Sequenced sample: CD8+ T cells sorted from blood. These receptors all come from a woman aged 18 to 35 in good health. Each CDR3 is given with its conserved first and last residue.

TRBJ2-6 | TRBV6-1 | CLSGDLSSGANVLTF
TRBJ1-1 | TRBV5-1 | CASSVSGNTEAFF
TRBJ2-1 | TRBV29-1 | CSVENGAAGNEQFF
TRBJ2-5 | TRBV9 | CASSISGSQETQYF
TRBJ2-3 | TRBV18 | CASSLPEGTADTQYF
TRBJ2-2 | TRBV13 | CASSFYGLSGELFF
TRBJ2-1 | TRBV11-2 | CASSLVLGLANEQFF
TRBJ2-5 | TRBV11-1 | CASSSGLAKETQYF
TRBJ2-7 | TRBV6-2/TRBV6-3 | CASSYEPGVSYEQYF
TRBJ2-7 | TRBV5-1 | CASSWTSSGRANSYEQYF
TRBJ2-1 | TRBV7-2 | CASSYLGRRSYNEQFF